This T cell receptor (beta chain) comes out of a study of T cells expressing NK-cell markers. At the level of the study: The authors sequenced eight donors, of whom seven were HCMV-seropositive and one was seronegative.

Broader study findings: These same clonotypes (in four donors) also led the CD3+CD56-NKG2C+ fraction. Whether expanded NKG2C+ T cell clones were HCMV specific stayed uncertain.

CDR1 is SGHRS and CDR2 is YFSETQ in the germline V gene. This CDR3 spans 16 amino acids. What made the TCR beta cDNA was 5'RACE template switching with UMIs. Each CDR3 protein gets one entry in TCRdb, which reprocessed the 5' RACE reads and gives no DNA. Listed are 200,000 to 300,000 distinct CDR3 sequences; 4% to 5% falls within the top ten. Turning to this clonotype: Its specificity is unknown.

This chain connects TRBV5-1 to TRBJ2-3; TCRdb calls TRBD1, which cannot be checked without DNA. The sequence was obtained from a woman between 18 and 70 years old in good health. The sequenced sample consisted of blood T cells: a sorted CD56 or NKG2C T cell subset, CD4+ or CD8+ T cells, or bulk PBMC T cells (not recorded which). The CDR3 reads CASSLGTGGSTDTQYF. Complete variable domain (other parts from reference TRBV5-1 and TRBJ2-3): KAGVTQTPRYLIKTRGQQVTLSCSPISGHRSVSWYQQTPGQGLQFLFEYFSETQRNKGNFPGRFSGRQFSNSRSEMNVSTLELGDSALYLCASSLGTGGSTDTQYFGPGTRLTVL.